The 2 T cell receptor beta chains below come from one sample, sequenced in a study of blood T cells in healthy people across ages. With a J-beta primer mix and a sample-barcoded 5' primer, a second PCR ran about 7 to 12 cycles. TCRdb reprocessed the 5' RACE reads via MiXCR and lists one record per CDR3 protein. The table lists around 1,100,000 distinct CDR3 sequences, about two fifths of them singletons. The material sequenced was blood. These receptors were taken from a man between 18 and 35 years old in good health.

The J gene is TRBJ1-1, the V gene TRBV20-1, with a tentative D call TRBD1 (5 bases). This CDR3 contains 14 residues. V lost 0 bases and J lost 6, with 14 bases in between. The germline CDR1 and CDR2 sequences are DFQATT and SNEGSKA (reference sequence). The CDR3 bases are TGCAGTGCTAGAGAGGGATTCGGGACCCCTGAAGCTTTCTTT. Translated: CSAREGFGTPEAFF.

This clonotype was found a few times. DNA for the CDR3: TGTGCCAGCAGCTTTGAGAGGGGGGAAACGGAGCTGTTTTTT. Its protein product is CASSFERGETELFF. This sequence joins TRBV7-3 and TRBJ2-2; D assignment may be TRBD1 or TRBD2 (6 bases each). V lost 3 bases to trimming and J lost 10 bases, with 15 bases between them. CDR3 length: 14 amino acids. The germline V gene has CDR1 SGHTA and CDR2 FQGTGA.